This T cell receptor (beta chain) comes out of a study of CD8 T cells in ankylosing spondylitis. Study findings and constraints: In ankylosing spondylitis blood, a motif of eight highly homologous TCR beta variants appeared characteristic.

This clonotype appeared a few times. What it binds is unknown. The CDR3 runs 17 residues. The germline V gene has CDR1 MGHDK and CDR2 SYGVNS. Germline trimming cut 4 bases from V and 0 bases from J; bases unmatched to any gene: 7. 5'-RACE, quantitative and with molecular barcodes, yielded the TCR beta libraries. TCRdb reanalysed the 5' RACE reads using MiXCR and keeps one entry per CDR3 protein. The data show about 310,000 distinct CDR3 sequences, more than 20% seen once. The chain is built from TRBV25-1 and TRBJ2-4; 9 nucleotides match TRBD2. Sample: blood, either unsorted or a sorted T cell fraction (not recorded which). This receptor was obtained from a female donor with ankylosing spondylitis or in good health (not recorded which). The CDR3 reads CASSVAGGPSAKNIQYF. The CDR3 DNA is TGTGCCAGCAGTGTGGCGGGAGGGCCCTCAGCCAAAAACATTCAGTACTTC.